Presented here are 14 T cell receptor beta chains from one specimen sequenced in a study of OX40 agonist ivuxolimab in advanced cancers. Repertoires were generated with immunoSEQ multiplex PCR, while TCRdb's copy carries only in-frame clones and drops some. The table lists about 73,000 clones, 80% to 95% of them singletons. Sequencing was performed on CD4+ or CD8+ T cells sorted from blood, taken in a trial of the OX40 agonist ivuxolimab. These receptors were taken from an adult with an advanced solid tumor such as melanoma, head and neck, liver or kidney cancer.

The CDR3, as DNA: TGTGCCAGCAGTTCCCAGACTAGCACAGATACGCAGTATTTT. The encoded protein is CASSSQTSTDTQYF. V and J are TRBV6-5 and TRBJ2-3; the D is unclear. The V end was cut by 4 bases, the J end by 0 bases, with 8 bases between. In germline, CDR1 is MNHEY, CDR2 SVGAGI. The CDR3 sequence is 14 residues long.

This chain joins TRBV27 and TRBJ2-5; 14 bases are a match to TRBD2. Germline V gene lookup returns CDR1 MNHEY and CDR2 SMNVEV (reference sequence). V was clipped by 3 bases and J by 4 bases; unmatched bases: 7. The CDR3 sequence is 17 residues long. CDR3 region: CASSFGGGTSGRETQYF. The DNA for the CDR3 is TGTGCCAGCAGTTTTGGAGGGGGGACTAGCGGGAGAGAGACCCAGTACTTC.

J is TRBJ2-4 and V is TRBV20-1; D unresolved. CDR1 is DFQATT, CDR2 SNEGSKA, per germline (reference sequence). The V end lost 6 bases, the J end lost 8 bases, and 11 bases lay between the germline ends. This CDR3 is 11 amino acids long. In nucleotides, the CDR3 is TGCAGTGCCCCTAGAGACCACATTCAGTACTTC. Translated, it gives CSAPRDHIQYF.

This sequence joins TRBV5-6 and TRBJ1-2; the D gene is possibly TRBD1 (6 bases). The CDR3 contains 14 residues. The V end lost 4 bases, the J end lost 4 bases, and 14 bases lay between the germline ends. Germline values: CDR1 SGHDT, CDR2 YYEEEE. The DNA for the CDR3 is TGTGCCAGCAGCAGGGGGGAGCGCGGCTATGGCTACACCTTC. Residues: CASSRGERGYGYTF. Drawing the rest from reference TRBV5-6 and TRBJ1-2, the complete variable domain is DAGVTQSPTHLIKTRGQQVTLRCSPKSGHDTVSWYQQALGQGPQFIFQYYEEEERQRGNFPDRFSGHQFPNYSSELNVNALLLGDSALYLCASSRGERGYGYTFGSGTRLTVV.

V gene TRBV5-1 combines with J gene TRBJ1-1; TRBD1 matches at 7 bases. The trim removed 3 bases at V and 0 bases at J, leaving 5 bases unmatched. The CDR3 has 15 amino acids. Germline V gives CDR1 SGHRS, CDR2 YFSETQ. The chain's CDR3 is CASSYRQGMNTEAFF. CDR3 DNA sequence: TGCGCCAGCAGCTATAGACAGGGTATGAACACTGAAGCTTTCTTT.

This clone has a handful of counts. This rearrangement joins TRBV19 to TRBJ2-5; the match to TRBD2 covers 7 bases. The CDR3 loop spans 13 amino acids. Germline CDR1 LNHDA, CDR2 SQIVND (reference sequence). J gave up 6 bases and V 6 bases, and 7 bases lay outside the gene matches. Here the CDR3 DNA reads TGTGCCAGTAGATCCGGGAGGCATCAGACCCAGTACTTC. Its translation: CASRSGRHQTQYF.

V and J are TRBV2 and TRBJ2-2; D is perhaps TRBD2 (5 bases). This CDR3 comprises 13 residues. CDR1 and CDR2 (germline): SNHLY, FYNNEI. V lost 5 bases and J lost 3, with 7 bases in between. The CDR3, as DNA: TGTGCCAGCAGTCCGGGGTACACCGGGGAGCTGTTTTTT. Protein product: CASSPGYTGELFF.

The chain carries TRBV19 and TRBJ2-7; 7 bases match TRBD2. Germline V gene lookup returns CDR1 LNHDA and CDR2 SQIVND (reference sequence). Trimming removed 4 bases from V and 0 bases from J; junction bases left unmatched: 6. The CDR3 has 15 residues. For the CDR3, the DNA is TGTGCCAGTAGTAAGTCGAGGACTAGCTCCTACGAGCAGTACTTC. Protein product: CASSKSRTSSYEQYF.

The chain recombines TRBV29-1 with TRBJ2-1; D not certain. The CDR3 contains 14 residues. The germline gives CDR1 SQVTM, CDR2 ANQGSEA. Trimming took off 0 bases at V and 13 bases at J, with 19 bases between the two ends. The DNA for the CDR3 is TGCAGCGTTGAAGATACTTGGCGCGCTCCTTCACAGTTCTTC. This codes for CSVEDTWRAPSQFF.

The V gene is TRBV10-3, the J gene TRBJ1-2; D not resolved. This CDR3 has 12 amino acids. The germline gives CDR1 ENHRY, CDR2 SYGVKD. Trimming left V 0 bases short and J 7 bases short, with 6 bases between. DNA of the CDR3: TGTGCCATCAGTGAGTCAGGGTCTGGCTACACCTTC. It yields the protein CAISESGSGYTF.

The chain links TRBV7-3 to TRBJ2-5, with D possibly matching TRBD2 (6 bases). The ends were cut back, 4 bases at V and 5 bases at J, with 20 bases in the middle. The CDR3 has 16 amino acids. Germline assignment: CDR1 SGHTA and CDR2 FQGTGA. The CDR3 is CASSSPPRGPRETQYF. The CDR3 DNA sequence: TGTGCCAGCAGCTCACCGCCGCGGGGACCCAGGGAGACCCAGTACTTC.

V is TRBV19 and J is TRBJ2-1, with 9 bases identical to TRBD1. The CDR3 extends over 14 amino acids. Trimming took 6 bases from V and 6 from J; bases not matched to a gene: 6. Germline V lookup: CDR1 LNHDA, CDR2 SQIVND (reference sequence). The CDR3 sequence: CASSRDRDLNEQFF. The CDR3 DNA follows: TGTGCCAGTAGCAGGGACAGGGATCTCAATGAGCAGTTCTTC.

The V and J genes are TRBV28 and TRBJ2-5; D is uncertain. TRBJ2-7 explains the end of the DNA better; the J call may be wrong. CDR1 MDHEN and CDR2 SYDVKM come from the germline V gene. CDR3 length: 12 amino acids. CDR3: CASSLEHYEQYF. DNA of the CDR3: TGTGCCAGCAGTTTAGAACACTACGAGCAGTACTTC.

This clone was counted once. The chain links TRBV19 to TRBJ1-2, with a tentative D call TRBD1 (5 bases). This CDR3 has 11 residues. The germline CDR1 and CDR2 sequences are LNHDA and SQIVND (reference sequence). The V gene lost 3 bases and the J gene lost 8 bases, with 7 bases spanning the gap. The CDR3 DNA sequence: TGTGCCAGTAGTATCAGGGAAGGCTACACCTTC. Protein product: CASSIREGYTF.